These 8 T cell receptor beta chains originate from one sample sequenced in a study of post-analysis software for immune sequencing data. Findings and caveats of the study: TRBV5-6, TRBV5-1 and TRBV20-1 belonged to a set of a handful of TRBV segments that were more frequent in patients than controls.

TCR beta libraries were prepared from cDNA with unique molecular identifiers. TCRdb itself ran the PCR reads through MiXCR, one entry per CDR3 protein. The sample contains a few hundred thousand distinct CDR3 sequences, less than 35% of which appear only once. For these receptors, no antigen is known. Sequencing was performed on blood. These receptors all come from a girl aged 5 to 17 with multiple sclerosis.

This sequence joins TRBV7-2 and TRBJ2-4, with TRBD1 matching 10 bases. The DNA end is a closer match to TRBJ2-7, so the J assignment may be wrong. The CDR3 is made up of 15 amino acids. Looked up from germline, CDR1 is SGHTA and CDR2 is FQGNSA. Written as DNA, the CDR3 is TGTGCCAGCAGCCGAGCTGGGACAGGGGTTTACGAGCAGTACTTC. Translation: CASSRAGTGVYEQYF.

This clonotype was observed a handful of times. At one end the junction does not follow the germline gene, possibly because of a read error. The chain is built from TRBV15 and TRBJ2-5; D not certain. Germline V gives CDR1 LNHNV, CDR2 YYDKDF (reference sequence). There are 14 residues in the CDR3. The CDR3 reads CASSRDFVGKTQYF. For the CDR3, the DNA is TGTGCCTCCAGCAGAGATTTCGTGGGGAAGACCCAGTACTTC.

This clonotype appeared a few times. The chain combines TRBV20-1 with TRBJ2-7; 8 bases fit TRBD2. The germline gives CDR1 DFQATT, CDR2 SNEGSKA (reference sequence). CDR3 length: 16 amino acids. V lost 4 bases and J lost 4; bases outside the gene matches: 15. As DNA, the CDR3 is TGCAGTGCTATCCCCCCTGCGAGCGGGGGTTATTACGAGCAGTACTTC. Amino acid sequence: CSAIPPASGGYYEQYF.

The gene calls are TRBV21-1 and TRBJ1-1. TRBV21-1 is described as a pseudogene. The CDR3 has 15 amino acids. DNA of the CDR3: TGTGCCAGCAGCAAAGGTACGCCAGAGAACACTGAAGCTTTCTTT. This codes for CASSKGTPENTEAFF.

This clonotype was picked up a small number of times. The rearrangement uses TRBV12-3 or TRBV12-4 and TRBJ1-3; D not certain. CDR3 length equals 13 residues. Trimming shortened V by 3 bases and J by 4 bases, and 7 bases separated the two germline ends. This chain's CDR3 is CASSLSAGNTIYF. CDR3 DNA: TGTGCCAGCAGTTTGTCCGCGGGAAACACCATATATTTT.

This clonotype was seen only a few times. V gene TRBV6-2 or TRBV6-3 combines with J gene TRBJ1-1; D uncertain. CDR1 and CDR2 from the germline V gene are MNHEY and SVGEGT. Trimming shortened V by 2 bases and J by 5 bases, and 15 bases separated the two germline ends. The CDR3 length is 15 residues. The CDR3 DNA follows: TGTGCCAGCAGTTACGGGCTGACCAAGCGGACTGAAGCTTTCTTT. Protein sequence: CASSYGLTKRTEAFF.

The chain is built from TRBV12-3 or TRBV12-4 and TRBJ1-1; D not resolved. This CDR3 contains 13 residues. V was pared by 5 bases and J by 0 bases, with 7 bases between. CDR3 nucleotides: TGTGCCAGCAGTCCCCATATGAACACTGAAGCTTTCTTT. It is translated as CASSPHMNTEAFF.

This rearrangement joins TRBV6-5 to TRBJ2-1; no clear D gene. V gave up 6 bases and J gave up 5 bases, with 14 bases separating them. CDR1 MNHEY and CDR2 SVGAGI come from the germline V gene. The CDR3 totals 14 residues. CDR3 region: CASSIPDGNNEQFF. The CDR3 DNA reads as TGTGCCAGCAGCATCCCGGACGGTAACAATGAGCAGTTCTTC.